This T cell receptor (beta chain) originates from a study of cytotoxic CD8 clonotypes in ibrutinib-treated CLL (dated by TCRdb to the early 2020s). About the full investigation: The cohort included roughly 15 treatment-naive and 11 relapsed/refractory patients; 17 were IGHV unmutated. Responses were partial in 24 patients and complete in 2; after median approximately 67 months follow-up, about 14 stayed in remission and about 12 progressed. The response samples were drawn at a median of approximately 12 months into treatment, with a range of about 6 to 36 months. On average, each sample yielded around 270,000 productive templates and about 95,000 productive rearrangements. Of the roughly 79 people in the trial, around 26 had longitudinal samples available. Cryopreserved peripheral blood mononuclear cells were obtained before treatment, at response, and at either sustained remission or disease progression. Patients were still on ibrutinib when every remission and progressive disease sample was collected. The paper as a whole reports these results and caveats: Public clonotypes were rare and either shrank or stayed stable during treatment, and the rise in clonality at ibrutinib response reflected expansion of private clonotypes. Baseline clonality was found to be higher than that of age-matched healthy donors and was strongly correlated with circulating CD8+ T-cell counts. Clonality increased at ibrutinib response, stayed stable in sustained remission, and fell back toward baseline at progression. Sustained-remission and progressing patients did not have matched sampling times, and lymph node repertoires were not examined.

From the cysteine up to the phenylalanine, the CDR3 has a length of 13 residues. Of all the DNA, just the CDR3 is kept, 39 bases in frame from base 1. Trimming takes 0 bases off V and 8 bases off J; junction bases not matched to a gene: 3. CDR1 and CDR2 (MNHNS, SASEGT) derive from the germline V gene. Each clonotype received, on average, about 10x coverage in deep resolution sequencing performed on a MiSeq, where the target depth lay between 1 in 1 million and 1 in 200,000 T cells. TCR beta libraries were generated with the immunoSEQ hsTCRB Kit. The authors processed their data as follows. Data were analyzed with ImmunoSEQ Data Assistant and ImmunoSEQ Analyzer, with V, D and J genes assigned per IMGT definitions. Clonality, which ranges from 0 to 1, was calculated by subtracting the normalized Shannon entropy of productive rearrangement frequencies from one. Public clonotype analysis was restricted to overrepresented clonotypes comprising at least 0.05% of each patient's repertoire. Approximately 13 age-matched healthy donor repertoires from immuneACCESS served as clonality controls. Imported from immuneACCESS, the table was reduced by TCRdb to in-frame sequences with V and J called. These copies leave out some clones; in studies compared against another copy, an unresolved V gene accounts for under half, and the cause of the remainder is not known. V, J and clone size derive from that table, while D and trimming were established from the DNA sequence. Counted in this sample were 150,000 to 200,000 clones; about 88% of them appeared once. The ten largest clones take up 3% of the sample.

This sample's time point label indicates: progressive disease on ibrutinib. For TCR beta library preparation, roughly 2 micrograms of genomic DNA were extracted from the cryopreserved PBMCs. High-throughput TCR beta sequencing was performed on longitudinal blood samples from CLL patients receiving ibrutinib monotherapy. The patients were enrolled in a single-center, open-label phase 2 trial of ibrutinib monotherapy. Notes on this clone: It has no known antigen specificity. It has no much larger one-base neighbor in the sample; base qualities were not kept.

The material was PBMCs, obtained at disease progression, from a patient treated with ibrutinib. The chain is made from TRBV6-1 and TRBJ1-2; a stretch of 7 junction bases matches TRBD1. This clonotype originated in a human donor with chronic lymphocytic leukemia. The CDR3 reads as follows: CASSEARDRGYTF. DNA sequence: TGTGCCAGCAGTGAAGCGCGGGACAGAGGCTACACCTTC.